The clone carrying this T cell receptor (beta chain) was observed a few times. The data are from a study of shared clonotypes between healthy human individuals. The test was conducted at deep level. This table comes from immunoSEQ multiplex PCR, and its TCRdb copy is limited to in-frame clones, with some not included. The table has fewer than 600,000 clones, around three quarters seen once. CDR3 length: 15 amino acids. The junction had 10 bases not matched to a gene; V was cut back by 8 bases and J by 6 bases. Per germline, CDR1 SEHNR and CDR2 FQNEAQ (reference sequence). This sequence joins TRBV7-9 and TRBJ2-3, with 11 positions matching TRBD2. The sequenced sample was PBMCs. This sequence was found in a woman aged 35 to 49 in good health. Some clones in this sample may be carry-over from other donors' samples. The CDR3 region is CASVDSGRALDTQYF. The CDR3 nucleotides read TGTGCCAGCGTGGATAGCGGGAGGGCCTTGGATACGCAGTATTTT.